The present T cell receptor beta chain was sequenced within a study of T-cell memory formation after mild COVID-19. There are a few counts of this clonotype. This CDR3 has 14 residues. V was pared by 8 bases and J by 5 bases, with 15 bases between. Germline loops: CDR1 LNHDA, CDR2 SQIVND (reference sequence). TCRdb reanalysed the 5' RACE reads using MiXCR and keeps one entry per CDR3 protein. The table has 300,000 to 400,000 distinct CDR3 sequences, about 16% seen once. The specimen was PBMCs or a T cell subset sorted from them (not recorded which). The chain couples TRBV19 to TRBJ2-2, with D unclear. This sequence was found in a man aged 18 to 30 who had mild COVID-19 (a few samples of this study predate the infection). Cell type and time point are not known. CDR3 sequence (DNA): TGTGCCAGTCGTAGGGTCTCGAGTACCGGGGAGCTGTTTTTT. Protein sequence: CASRRVSSTGELFF.